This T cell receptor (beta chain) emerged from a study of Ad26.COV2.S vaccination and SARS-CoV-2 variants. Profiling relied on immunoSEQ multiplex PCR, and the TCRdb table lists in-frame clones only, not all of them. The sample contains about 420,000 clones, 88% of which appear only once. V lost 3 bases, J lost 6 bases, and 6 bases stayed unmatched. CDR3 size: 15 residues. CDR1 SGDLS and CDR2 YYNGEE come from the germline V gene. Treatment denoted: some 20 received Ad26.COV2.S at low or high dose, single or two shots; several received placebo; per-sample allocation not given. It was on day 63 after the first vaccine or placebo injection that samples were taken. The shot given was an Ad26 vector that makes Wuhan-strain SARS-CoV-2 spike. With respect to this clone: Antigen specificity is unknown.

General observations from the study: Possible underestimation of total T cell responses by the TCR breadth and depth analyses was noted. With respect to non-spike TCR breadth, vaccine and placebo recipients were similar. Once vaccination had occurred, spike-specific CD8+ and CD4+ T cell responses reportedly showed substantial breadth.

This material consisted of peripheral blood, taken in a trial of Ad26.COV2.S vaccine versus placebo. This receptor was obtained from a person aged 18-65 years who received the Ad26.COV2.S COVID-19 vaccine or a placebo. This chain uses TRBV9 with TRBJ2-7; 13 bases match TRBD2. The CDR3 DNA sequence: TGTGCCAGCAGCGCCGGACTAGCGGGGGCGGGCGAGCAGTACTTC. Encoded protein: CASSAGLAGAGEQYF.